This TCR beta chain appears in the sequencing data of a study of cytomegalovirus exposure and HLA in healthy donors. For the study at large: It was reported in a later analysis that the same platform had been used for the approximately 110 validation repertoires as for the roughly 670 first-cohort repertoires.

Libraries were prepared by immunoSEQ multiplex PCR; TCRdb keeps only in-frame clonotypes and omits some of them. The profile shows 59,000 or so clones, roughly 89% of them singletons. The V gene's germline CDR1 is MDHEN and CDR2 SYDVKM. V shed 2 bases and J 4 bases; nucleotides not matched to a gene: 14. The length of the CDR3 is 19 residues. Study observations and caveats: In vitro assays verified that a few CMV-associated chains recognized CMV antigens specifically. TCR beta chains numbering 164 were designated cytomegalovirus-associated.

Regarding this clone: Antigen unknown.

Material: PBMCs. This chain connects TRBV28 to TRBJ2-1, with 10 bases aligning to TRBD2. The receptor comes from a woman aged 18-29 years in good health and CMV-seronegative. CDR3 in amino acids: CASSLTEASGRRGYNEQFF. CDR3 coding DNA: TGTGCCAGCAGTTTAACTGAGGCTAGCGGGAGACGGGGTTACAATGAGCAGTTCTTC. The entire variable domain, with the rest obtained from reference TRBV28 and TRBJ2-1, is as follows: DVKVTQSSRYLVKRTGEKVFLECVQDMDHENMFWYRQDPGLGLRLIYFSYDVKMKEKGDIPEGYSVSREKKERFSLILESASTNQTSMYLCASSLTEASGRRGYNEQFFGPGTRLTVL.